The source of this TCR beta chain is a study of blood T cell repertoires in COVID-19. Across the study: Acute-phase and convalescent COVID-19 samples originated in the United States, Italy and Spain. T cells, B-cell-depleted T cells, or PBMCs supplied cDNA or gDNA.

Per the study methods: Amplifying reference gene primers gave estimates of nucleated cell counts. Sequenced by immunoSEQ multiplex PCR; TCRdb stores in-frame clones only, minus some. That table supplies the V and J calls and clone size; D and trimming were determined from the DNA. Altogether some 170,000 clones are present, about four fifths being singletons, with the ten largest covering approximately 11%. V was clipped by 6 bases and J by 2 bases, with 5 bases between them. There are 11 residues in the CDR3. Sequences were obtained from peripheral blood. This TCR was recovered from a man aged 55 to 69 with active or convalescent COVID-19. The chain has TRBV12-3 or TRBV12-4 and TRBJ2-7; D remains ambiguous. The CDR3 protein is CASSRTYEQYF. The CDR3 DNA is TGTGCCAGCAGCCGTACCTACGAGCAGTACTTC.